A selection of T cell receptor beta chains follows, all from one sample in a study of brain T cells in children with intractable seizures. Here immunoSEQ multiplex PCR was the method, and the copy in TCRdb shows in-frame clones only, minus some. Of about 340,000 clones listed, 85% to 95% are singletons. This specimen consisted of peripheral blood, obtained about 5 months after surgery. Receptors originate from a boy in the first two years of life with tuberous sclerosis and intractable seizures. CDR3s include the opening cysteine and the closing phenylalanine or tryptophan. D genes are given only for firm matches. Expanded clones get a size class; other rows say once, few or many, or leave the size out.

V gene: TRBV6-5; clone size: -; J gene: TRBJ1-3; D gene: -; CDR3 protein: CASKVYGLNTIYF; CDR3 DNA: TGTGCCAGCAAGGTTTACGGGTTAAACACCATATATTTT
V gene: TRBV19; clone size: -; J gene: TRBJ2-1; D gene: -; CDR3 protein: CASIRAGFNEQFF; CDR3 DNA: TGTGCCAGTATACGTGCGGGCTTTAATGAGCAGTTCTTC
V gene: TRBV24-1; clone size: -; J gene: TRBJ2-5; D gene: -; CDR3 protein: CATSDWREGGETQYF; CDR3 DNA: TGTGCCACCAGTGATTGGAGGGAGGGGGGAGAGACCCAGTACTTC
V gene: TRBV6-2/TRBV6-3; clone size: -; J gene: TRBJ1-5; D gene: TRBD1; CDR3 protein: CASSYSVAGLTGDQPQHF; CDR3 DNA: TGTGCCAGCAGTTACTCAGTTGCGGGCTTGACAGGGGATCAGCCCCAGCATTTT
V gene: TRBV2; clone size: -; J gene: TRBJ2-1; D gene: TRBD2; CDR3 protein: CASRETSGAYNEQFF; CDR3 DNA: TGTGCCAGCAGGGAGACTAGCGGGGCCTACAATGAGCAGTTCTTC
V gene: TRBV3-1/TRBV3-2; clone size: -; J gene: TRBJ2-5; D gene: TRBD2; CDR3 protein: CASSQDQLAGDQETQYF; CDR3 DNA: TGTGCCAGCAGCCAAGATCAGCTAGCGGGGGATCAAGAGACCCAGTACTTC
V gene: TRBV9; clone size: once; J gene: TRBJ1-1; D gene: -; CDR3 protein: CASSPWTLQTGSEAFF; CDR3 DNA: TGTGCCAGCAGCCCCTGGACCCTGCAAACAGGGAGTGAAGCTTTCTTT
V gene: TRBV28; clone size: -; J gene: TRBJ1-5; D gene: TRBD1; CDR3 protein: CASRRDRGSLQPQHF; CDR3 DNA: TGTGCCAGCAGACGGGACAGGGGTTCCCTTCAGCCCCAGCATTTT
V gene: TRBV9; clone size: -; J gene: TRBJ2-2; D gene: -; CDR3 protein: CASSVTVGVQPGELFF; CDR3 DNA: TGTGCCAGCAGCGTGACAGTCGGGGTTCAGCCCGGGGAGCTGTTTTTT
V gene: TRBV6-2/TRBV6-3; clone size: -; J gene: TRBJ1-1; D gene: -; CDR3 protein: CASSSMNTEAFF; CDR3 DNA: TGTGCCAGCAGCTCAATGAACACTGAAGCTTTCTTT
V gene: TRBV27; clone size: few; J gene: TRBJ1-1; D gene: -; CDR3 protein: CATQGFRGEAFF; CDR3 DNA: TGTGCCACCCAGGGGTTTCGGGGCGAAGCTTTCTTT
V gene: TRBV14; clone size: once; J gene: TRBJ2-5; D gene: TRBD1; CDR3 protein: CASSYPTGGVGTQYF; CDR3 DNA: TGTGCCAGCAGCTACCCGACAGGGGGTGTTGGGACCCAGTACTTC
V gene: TRBV7-9; clone size: -; J gene: TRBJ1-2; D gene: TRBD1; CDR3 protein: CASSYGQGGYGYTF; CDR3 DNA: TGTGCCAGCAGCTACGGACAGGGAGGCTATGGCTACACCTTC
V gene: TRBV27; clone size: -; J gene: TRBJ2-1; D gene: -; CDR3 protein: CASSLSGENEQFF; CDR3 DNA: TGTGCCAGCAGTTTATCCGGCGAAAATGAGCAGTTCTTC
V gene: TRBV19; clone size: -; J gene: TRBJ2-7; D gene: -; CDR3 protein: CASSITVGSSYEQYF; CDR3 DNA: TGTGCCAGTAGTATTACCGTGGGGAGCTCCTACGAGCAGTACTTC
V gene: TRBV30; clone size: -; J gene: TRBJ2-2; D gene: -; CDR3 protein: CAWSLGPNTGELFF; CDR3 DNA: TGTGCCTGGAGTCTCGGACCCAACACCGGGGAGCTGTTTTTT
V gene: TRBV6-5; clone size: -; J gene: TRBJ2-1; D gene: TRBD2; CDR3 protein: CASSYQRERAGEQFF; CDR3 DNA: TGTGCCAGCAGTTACCAGCGGGAGCGGGCGGGTGAGCAGTTCTTC
V gene: TRBV19; clone size: -; J gene: TRBJ1-2; D gene: -; CDR3 protein: CASSIDQAGHYGYTF; CDR3 DNA: TGTGCCAGTAGTATAGATCAAGCGGGACACTATGGCTACACCTTC
V gene: TRBV5-1; clone size: -; J gene: TRBJ2-2; D gene: -; CDR3 protein: CASSPLRGAETGELFF; CDR3 DNA: TGCGCCAGCAGCCCCCTTAGGGGGGCGGAGACCGGGGAGCTGTTTTTT
V gene: TRBV2; clone size: few; J gene: TRBJ1-5; D gene: TRBD1; CDR3 protein: CASSVPGQGNQPQHF; CDR3 DNA: TGTGCCAGCAGTGTACCGGGACAGGGCAATCAGCCCCAGCATTTT